This T cell receptor beta chain derives from a study of T-cell memory formation after mild COVID-19. Study-wide results and caveats: Clones contracting over day 15 to 85 were CD4/CD8 balanced, with later expanders leaning CD4+. Pre-infection memory showed some responding clones, and this suggested that cross-reactive memory joined. The study found contracting CD4+ clones mainly in CM and EM and contracting CD8+ clones in EMRA.

CDR1 is LGHDT and CDR2 is YNNKEL in the germline V gene (reference sequence). This CDR3 spans 13 amino acids. V was cut by 5 bases and J by 4 bases, with 12 bases left in between. Researchers used 5'RACE with constant-segment primers to make TCR alpha and TCR beta cDNA libraries that carry sample barcodes and UMIs. TCRdb re-analysed the 5' RACE reads in MiXCR, keeping a single row per CDR3 protein. In the table there are more than 450,000 distinct CDR3 sequences, approximately 19% of which are singletons. This clonotype was observed a handful of times. Its antigen remains unidentified. This clonotype was obtained from an adult woman who had mild COVID-19 (a few samples of this study predate the infection). Cell type and time point are not known. The chain is built from TRBV3-1 and TRBJ2-7, with TRBD1 as a possible D gene (5 bases). Sequenced sample: PBMCs or a T cell subset sorted from them (not recorded which). CDR3 nucleotides: TGTGCCAGCAGCGCTAGTGGGGCTTACGAGCAGTACTTC. This gives the protein CASSASGAYEQYF.